This T cell receptor beta chain was sequenced in a study of cytomegalovirus exposure and HLA in healthy donors. The CDR3 loop spans 13 amino acids. Between the trimmed V and J ends, which lost 2 bases and 1 base, there was a span of 5 bases. Per the germline V gene, CDR1 is MGHDK and CDR2 is SYGVNS. Study outcomes and limitations: The authors listed approximately 160 TCR beta chains as cytomegalovirus-associated. In vitro, a few CMV-associated chains proved specific for CMV antigens.

Note on this clone: What it binds is not known.

A multiplex PCR was run with 60 Vbeta primers and 13 Jbeta primers. Method: immunoSEQ multiplex PCR; TCRdb's copy keeps in-frame clones and lacks some. The table lists 150,000 to 190,000 clones, around 75% of them singletons, with under 1.5% in the top ten. The sample taken for sequencing was PBMCs. The chain links TRBV25-1 to TRBJ2-5; D is unresolved. This TCR was recovered from a man aged 18 to 30 in good health and CMV-seronegative. CDR3: CASSEGAQETQYF. CDR3 DNA sequence: TGTGCCAGCAGTGAAGGAGCCCAAGAGACCCAGTACTTC.